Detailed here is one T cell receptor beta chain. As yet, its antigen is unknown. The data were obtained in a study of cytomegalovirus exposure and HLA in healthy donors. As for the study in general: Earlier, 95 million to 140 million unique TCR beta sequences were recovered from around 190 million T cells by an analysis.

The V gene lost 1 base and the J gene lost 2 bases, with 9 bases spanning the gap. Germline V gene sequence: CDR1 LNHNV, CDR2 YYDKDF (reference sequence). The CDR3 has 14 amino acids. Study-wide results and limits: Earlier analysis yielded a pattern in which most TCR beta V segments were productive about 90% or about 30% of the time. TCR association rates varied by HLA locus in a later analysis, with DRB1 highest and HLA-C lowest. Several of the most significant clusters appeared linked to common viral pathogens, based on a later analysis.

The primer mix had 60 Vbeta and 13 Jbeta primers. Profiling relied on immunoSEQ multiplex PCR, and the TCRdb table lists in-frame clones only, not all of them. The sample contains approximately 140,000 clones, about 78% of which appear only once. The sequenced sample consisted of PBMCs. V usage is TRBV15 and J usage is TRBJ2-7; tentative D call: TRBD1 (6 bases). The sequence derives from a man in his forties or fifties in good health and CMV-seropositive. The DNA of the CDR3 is TGTGCCACCAGCAGAGGTGGACAGACCTACGAGCAGTACTTC. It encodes CATSRGGQTYEQYF.